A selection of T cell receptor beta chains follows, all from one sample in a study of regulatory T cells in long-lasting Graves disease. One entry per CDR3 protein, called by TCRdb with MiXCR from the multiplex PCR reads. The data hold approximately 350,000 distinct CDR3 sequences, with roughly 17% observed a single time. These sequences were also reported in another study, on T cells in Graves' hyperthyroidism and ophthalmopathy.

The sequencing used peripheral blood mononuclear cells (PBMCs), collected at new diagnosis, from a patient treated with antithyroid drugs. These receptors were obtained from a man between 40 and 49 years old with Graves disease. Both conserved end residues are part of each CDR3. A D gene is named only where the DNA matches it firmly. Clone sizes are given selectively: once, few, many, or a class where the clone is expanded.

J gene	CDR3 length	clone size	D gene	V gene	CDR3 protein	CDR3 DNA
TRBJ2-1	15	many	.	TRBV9	CASSLQDNSYNEQFF	TGTGCCAGCAGCCTTCAGGACAACTCCTACAATGAGCAGTTCTTC
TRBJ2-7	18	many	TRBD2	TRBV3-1	CASSQEGEIQRGAYEQYF	TGTGCCAGCAGCCAAGAGGGGGAGATTCAGCGGGGGGCCTACGAGCAGTACTTC
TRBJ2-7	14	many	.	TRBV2	CASSEATGPYEQYF	TGTGCCAGCAGTGAAGCGACAGGACCCTACGAGCAGTACTTC
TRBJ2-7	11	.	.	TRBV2	CASIEYYEQYF	TGTGCCAGCATAGAATACTACGAGCAGTACTTC
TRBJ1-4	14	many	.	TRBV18	CASSPDGLNEKLFF	TGTGCCAGCTCACCTGACGGGCTTAATGAAAAACTGTTTTTT
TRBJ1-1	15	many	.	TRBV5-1	CASSLLGGADTEAFF	TGCGCCAGCAGCTTGCTGGGGGGGGCGGACACTGAAGCTTTCTTT
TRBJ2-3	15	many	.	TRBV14	CASSQDLTSTDTQYF	TGTGCCAGCAGCCAAGACCTGACTAGCACAGATACGCAGTATTTT
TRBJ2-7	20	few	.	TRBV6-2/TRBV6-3	CASSYAQSSLGGALPYEQYF	TGTGCCAGCAGTTACGCCCAAAGTTCCCTGGGGGGCGCTCTCCCCTACGAGCAGTACTTC
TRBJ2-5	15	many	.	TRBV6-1	CASISGTGVMETQYF	TGTGCCAGCATATCAGGGACGGGGGTTATGGAGACCCAGTACTTC
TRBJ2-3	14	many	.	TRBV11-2	CASRNRVRTDTQYF	TGTGCCAGCAGAAACAGGGTTCGCACAGATACGCAGTATTTT
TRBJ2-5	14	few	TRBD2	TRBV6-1	CASSSGGSSETQYF	TGTGCCAGCAGTAGCGGGGGGTCGAGTGAGACCCAGTACTTC
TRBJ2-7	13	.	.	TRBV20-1	CSARASSGDEQYF	TGCAGTGCTAGAGCATCATCCGGGGACGAGCAGTACTTC
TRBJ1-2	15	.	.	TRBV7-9	CASSPWGIPNYGYTF	TGTGCCAGCAGCCCCTGGGGGATTCCTAACTATGGCTACACCTTC
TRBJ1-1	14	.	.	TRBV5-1	CASSLVSKNTEAFF	TGCGCCAGCAGCTTGGTGAGCAAGAACACTGAAGCTTTCTTT
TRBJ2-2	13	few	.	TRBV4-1	CASSQDRPGELFF	TGCGCCAGCAGCCAAGACCGCCCCGGGGAGCTGTTTTTT
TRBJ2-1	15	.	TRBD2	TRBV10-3	CAIKDSGTSVNEQFF	TGTGCCATCAAGGATAGCGGGACTAGCGTCAATGAGCAGTTCTTC
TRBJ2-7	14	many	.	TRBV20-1	CSARDWKDTYEQYF	TGCAGTGCTAGAGATTGGAAGGACACCTACGAGCAGTACTTC
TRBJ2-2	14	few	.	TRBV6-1	CASSRMGGDGELFF	TGTGCCAGCAGTCGCATGGGCGGGGACGGGGAGCTGTTTTTT
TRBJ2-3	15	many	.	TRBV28	CASVSGRILHDTQYF	TGTGCCAGCGTCTCGGGGAGGATCCTACATGATACGCAGTATTTT
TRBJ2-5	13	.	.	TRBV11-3	CASSRETQETQYF	TGTGCCAGCAGCCGGGAGACCCAAGAGACCCAGTACTTC
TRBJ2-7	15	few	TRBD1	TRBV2	CASSTDRDRTYEQYF	TGTGCCAGCAGCACAGACCGGGACAGGACCTACGAGCAGTACTTC
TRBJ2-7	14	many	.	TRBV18	CASSPIQGPYEQYF	TGTGCCAGCTCACCAATACAGGGACCCTACGAGCAGTACTTC
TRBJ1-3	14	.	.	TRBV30	CAWALEPVKNTIYF	TGTGCCTGGGCCCTTGAACCGGTTAAAAACACCATATATTTT
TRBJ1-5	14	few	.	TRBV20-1	CSARQQGGNQPQHF	TGCAGTGCTAGACAACAGGGCGGCAATCAGCCCCAGCATTTT
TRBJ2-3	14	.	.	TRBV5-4	CASSWARDTDTQYF	TGTGCCAGCAGCTGGGCAAGGGATACAGATACGCAGTATTTT
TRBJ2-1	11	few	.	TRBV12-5	CASGLYSEQFF	TGTGCTAGTGGTTTGTACAGCGAGCAGTTCTTC
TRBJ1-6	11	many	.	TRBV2	CAEGGNSPLHF	TGTGCCGAAGGGGGGAATTCACCCCTCCACTTT
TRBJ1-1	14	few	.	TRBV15	CATRDRRMNTEAFF	TGTGCCACCAGAGACCGCCGGATGAACACTGAAGCTTTCTTT
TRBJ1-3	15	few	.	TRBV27	CASSPGPRPGNTIYF	TGTGCCAGCAGCCCTGGACCCCGGCCTGGAAACACCATATATTTT
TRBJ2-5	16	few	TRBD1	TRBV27	CASSLSKGTGGETQYF	TGTGCCAGCAGTTTATCGAAGGGGACAGGTGGAGAGACCCAGTACTTC
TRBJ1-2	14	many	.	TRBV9	CASSVYRDNYGYTF	TGTGCCAGCAGCGTATACAGGGACAACTATGGCTACACCTTC
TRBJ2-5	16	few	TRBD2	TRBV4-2	CASSQTTSGGIETQYF	TGTGCCAGCAGCCAGACGACTAGCGGGGGGATAGAGACCCAGTACTTC
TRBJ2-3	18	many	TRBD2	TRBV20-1	CSAFNPHMAGAIGDTQYF	TGCAGTGCCTTTAATCCCCACATGGCGGGAGCGATAGGAGATACGCAGTATTTT
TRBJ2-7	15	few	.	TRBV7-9	CASSVIEVGRAEQYF	TGTGCCAGCAGCGTAATAGAGGTCGGCAGAGCCGAGCAGTACTTC
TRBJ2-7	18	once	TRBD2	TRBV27	CASSSVPNSGRRAYEQYF	TGTGCCAGCAGTTCCGTACCAAATAGCGGGAGACGCGCCTACGAGCAGTACTTC
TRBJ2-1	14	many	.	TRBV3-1	CASSQSRTYNEQFF	TGTGCCAGCAGCCAGAGCAGGACCTACAATGAGCAGTTCTTC
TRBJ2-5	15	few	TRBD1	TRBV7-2	CASSSRQGARETQYF	TGTGCCAGCAGCTCCCGACAGGGGGCGCGGGAGACCCAGTACTTC
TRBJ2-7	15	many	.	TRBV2	CASREDRSSSYEQYF	TGTGCCAGCAGGGAAGACAGGAGTTCCTCCTACGAGCAGTACTTC
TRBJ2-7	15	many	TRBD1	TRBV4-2	CASSQPGQGSYEQYF	TGTGCCAGCAGCCAGCCGGGACAGGGCTCCTACGAGCAGTACTTC
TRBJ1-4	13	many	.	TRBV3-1	CASSRRSVEKLFF	TGTGCCAGCAGCCGCAGATCCGTCGAAAAACTGTTTTTT
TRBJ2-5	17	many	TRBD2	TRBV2	CASSALLGGGLLETQYF	TGTGCCAGCAGTGCCCTCCTGGGCGGGGGTCTGTTGGAGACCCAGTACTTC
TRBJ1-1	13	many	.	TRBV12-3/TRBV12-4	CASSFRTNTEAFF	TGTGCCAGCAGTTTCCGCACGAACACTGAAGCTTTCTTT
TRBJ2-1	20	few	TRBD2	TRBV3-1	CASSPGLAGGSLSSYNEQFF	TGTGCCAGCAGCCCTGGACTAGCGGGGGGTAGCTTAAGCTCCTACAATGAGCAGTTCTTC
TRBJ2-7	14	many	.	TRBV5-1	CASSLGQSAYEQYF	TGCGCCAGCAGCTTGGGTCAGAGTGCATACGAGCAGTACTTC
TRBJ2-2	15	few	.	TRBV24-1	CATSGTRTSTGELFF	TGTGCCACCAGTGGTACTAGGACGTCTACCGGGGAGCTGTTTTTT